This T cell receptor (beta chain) comes out of a study of OX40 agonist ivuxolimab in advanced cancers. Looking at the study overall: Age averaged 60 years (range roughly 23 to 79), and roughly 80% were male. Overall study results and limits: Mean expanded clone counts were higher in CD8+ than CD4+ T cells.

The protocol was immunoSEQ multiplex PCR, while the TCRdb copy is restricted to in-frame clones and leaves out a portion. The sample comprises 63,000 or so clones, around 90% of which are singletons, and over 3.5% rests with the top ten. Remarks on this clone: Its antigen is as yet unknown.

This CDR3 has 15 residues. Trimming at V came to 4 bases and at J to 3 bases, leaving 7 bases not matched to a gene. In germline, CDR1 is SGHAT, CDR2 FQNNGV. Sequences were derived from CD4+ or CD8+ T cells sorted from blood, sampled in a trial of the OX40 agonist ivuxolimab. The chain links TRBV11-2 to TRBJ2-7; 9 bases are shared with TRBD1. This TCR came from an adult with an advanced solid tumor such as melanoma, head and neck, liver or kidney cancer. CDR3 sequence (DNA): TGTGCCAGCAGCTATCTCGGGGGACAGGGCTACGAGCAGTACGTC. Amino acids: CASSYLGGQGYEQYV.